This TCR beta chain was identified during a study of blood T cell repertoires in COVID-19. CDR1 and CDR2 from the germline V gene are KGHDR and SFDVKD. V was trimmed by 3 bases and J by 5 bases, leaving 27 bases between them. The length of the CDR3 is 19 residues. Data came from immunoSEQ multiplex PCR; TCRdb stores just in-frame clones and leaves some out. The sample has more than 75,000 clones; roughly four fifths are singletons. The rearrangement uses TRBV24-1 and TRBJ2-5; tentatively, D is TRBD1 (6 bases). Sequenced: peripheral blood. This clonotype was obtained from a human donor in a cohort sampled during active COVID-19. CDR3 sequence (DNA): TGTGCCACCAGTGATCCCCGGGACACTCTCGGGTACTCTCGGGAGACCCAGTACTTC. Amino acids: CATSDPRDTLGYSRETQYF.